The 9 T cell receptor beta chains given below trace back to one sample, sequenced in a study of CD8 T cells in Susac syndrome. An amount of RNA that ranged from roughly 0.5 to 1 ug was reverse transcribed with random hexamers. TCRdb reanalysed the immunoSEQ multiplex PCR reads using MiXCR and keeps one entry per CDR3 protein. The table has around 100,000 distinct CDR3 sequences, 95% seen once. The material sequenced was CD8+ T cells from PBMCs. These receptor sequences come from a human donor with Susac syndrome.

This rearrangement joins TRBV7-8 to TRBJ2-1; 10 bases agree with TRBD2. This CDR3 is built from 15 residues. V gave up 7 bases and J gave up 10 bases; unmatched junction bases: 13. CDR1 and CDR2 from the germline V gene are SGHVS and FQNEAQ. CDR3: CASTLPGLAPPEQFF. The CDR3 nucleotides read TGTGCCAGCACCCTCCCGGGACTAGCGCCCCCCGAGCAGTTCTTC.

CDR3: CAISEPQAGGSYEQYF. For the CDR3, the DNA is TGTGCCATCAGTGAGCCTCAAGCGGGGGGCTCCTACGAGCAGTACTTC. The chain combines TRBV10-3 with TRBJ2-7, with 9 bases matching TRBD2. In germline, CDR1 is ENHRY, CDR2 SYGVKD. V was clipped by 2 bases and J by 0 bases; unmatched bases: 5. The CDR3 length is 16 residues.

The rearrangement uses TRBV6-5 and TRBJ2-7; D unclear. The CDR3 runs to 12 residues. Trimming removed 0 bases from V and 6 bases from J, with 6 bases in between. Germline V gene data show CDR1 as MNHEY and CDR2 as SVGAGI. CDR3 DNA: TGTGCCAGCAGTTACTCGCTAGGCGAGCAGTACTTC. This translates into CASSYSLGEQYF.

The chain has TRBV7-9 and TRBJ1-2; 7 positions match TRBD1. V shed 3 bases and J 3 bases; nucleotides not matched to a gene: 10. This CDR3 comprises 16 residues. In germline, CDR1 is SEHNR, CDR2 FQNEAQ (reference sequence). The CDR3 is CASSFPPGQEHYGYTF. The CDR3 region has the DNA TGTGCCAGCAGCTTCCCCCCTGGACAGGAACACTATGGCTACACCTTC.

V usage is TRBV29-1 and J usage is TRBJ2-7, with D perhaps being TRBD1 or TRBD2 (5 bases each). Germline lookup yields CDR1 SQVTM and CDR2 ANQGSEA. This CDR3 comprises 13 residues. Trimming removed 2 bases at V and 2 bases at J, with 10 bases between. The CDR3 DNA reads TGCAGCGTTGAATTCTTGGGGGCCTACGAGCAGTACTTC. Its protein is CSVEFLGAYEQYF.

The gene calls are TRBV13 and TRBJ1-4; D remains ambiguous. The CDR3 sequence is 13 residues long. V was shortened by 3 bases and J by 7 bases, with 9 bases between the two germline ends. Germline assignment: CDR1 PRHDT and CDR2 FYEKMQ (reference sequence). CDR3 sequence (DNA): TGTGCCAGCAGCTTCTCAACCGTTGAAAAACTGTTTTTT. It yields the protein CASSFSTVEKLFF.

The chain uses TRBV3-1 and TRBJ2-1; TRBD1 might be the D (6 bases). V was clipped by 1 base and J by 0 bases, with 10 bases between them. This CDR3 has 16 residues. Germline loops: CDR1 LGHDT, CDR2 YNNKEL (reference sequence). CDR3 nucleotides: TGTGCCAGCAGCCAAGCGAGGGGGAGCTCCTACAATGAGCAGTTCTTC. Encoded protein: CASSQARGSSYNEQFF.

V and J are TRBV5-1 and TRBJ2-3, with D possibly being TRBD1 (6 bases). CDR3 length: 16 amino acids. Germline loops: CDR1 SGHRS, CDR2 YFSETQ. V dropped 2 bases and J dropped 0 bases, with 13 bases sitting between them. The CDR3 loop is CASSLSTGSSTDTQYF. The CDR3 DNA sequence: TGCGCCAGCAGCTTATCGACAGGTTCTAGCACAGATACGCAGTATTTT.

In nucleotides, the CDR3 is TGTGCCAGCACCCTGGGGGGTTCCTACGAGCAGTACTTC. Its translation: CASTLGGSYEQYF. V usage is TRBV7-9 and J usage is TRBJ2-7, with a tentative D call TRBD2 (6 bases). CDR1 and CDR2 from the germline V gene are SEHNR and FQNEAQ (reference sequence). CDR3 length: 13 amino acids. The ends were cut back, 7 bases at V and 1 base at J, with 11 bases in the middle.